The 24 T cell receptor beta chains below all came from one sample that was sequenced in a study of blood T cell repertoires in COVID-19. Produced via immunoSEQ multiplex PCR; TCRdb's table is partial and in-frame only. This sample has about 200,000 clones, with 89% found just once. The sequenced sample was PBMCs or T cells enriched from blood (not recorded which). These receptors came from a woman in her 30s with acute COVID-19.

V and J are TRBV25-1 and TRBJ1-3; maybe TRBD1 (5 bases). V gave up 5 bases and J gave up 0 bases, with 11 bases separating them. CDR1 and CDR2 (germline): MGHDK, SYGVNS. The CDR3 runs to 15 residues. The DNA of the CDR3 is TGTGCCAGCAGTATGCTAGGGGACTCTGGAAACACCATATATTTT. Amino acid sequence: CASSMLGDSGNTIYF.

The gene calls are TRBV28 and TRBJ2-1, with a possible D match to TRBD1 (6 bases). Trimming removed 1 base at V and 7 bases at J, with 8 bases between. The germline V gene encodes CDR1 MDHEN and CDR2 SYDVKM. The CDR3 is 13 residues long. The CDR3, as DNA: TGTGCCAGCAGTTTATTTAGGGGGAATGAGCAGTTCTTC. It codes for CASSLFRGNEQFF.

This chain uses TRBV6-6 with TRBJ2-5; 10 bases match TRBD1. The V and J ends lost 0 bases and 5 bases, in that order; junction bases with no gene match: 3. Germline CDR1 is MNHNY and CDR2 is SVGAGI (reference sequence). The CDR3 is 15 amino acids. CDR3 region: CASSYSSGQGETQYF. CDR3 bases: TGTGCCAGCAGTTACTCCTCGGGACAGGGGGAGACCCAGTACTTC.

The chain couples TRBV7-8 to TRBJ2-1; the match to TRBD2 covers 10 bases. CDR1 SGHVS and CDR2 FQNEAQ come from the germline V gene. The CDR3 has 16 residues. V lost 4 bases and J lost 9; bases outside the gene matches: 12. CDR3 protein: CASSSPSAGGLIEQFF. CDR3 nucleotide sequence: TGTGCCAGCAGCTCCCCATCAGCGGGGGGGCTAATTGAGCAGTTCTTC. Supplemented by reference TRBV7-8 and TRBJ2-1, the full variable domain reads GAGVSQSPRYKVAKRGQDVALRCDPISGHVSLFWYQQALGQGPEFLTYFQNEAQLDKSGLPSDRFFAERPEGSVSTLKIQRTQQEDSAVYLCASSSPSAGGLIEQFFGPGTRLTVL.

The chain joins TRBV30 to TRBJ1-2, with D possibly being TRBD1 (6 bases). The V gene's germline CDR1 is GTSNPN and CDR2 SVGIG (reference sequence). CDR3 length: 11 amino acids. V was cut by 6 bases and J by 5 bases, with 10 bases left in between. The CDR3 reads CACGQLYGYTF. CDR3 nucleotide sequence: TGTGCCTGTGGACAGTTATATGGCTACACCTTC.

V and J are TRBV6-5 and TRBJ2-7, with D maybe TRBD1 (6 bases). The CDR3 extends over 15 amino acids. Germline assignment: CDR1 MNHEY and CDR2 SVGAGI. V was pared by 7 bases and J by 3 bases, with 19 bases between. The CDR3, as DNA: TGTGCCAGCAACTGGGTAGGGACACCGTTCTACGAGCAGTACTTC. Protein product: CASNWVGTPFYEQYF.

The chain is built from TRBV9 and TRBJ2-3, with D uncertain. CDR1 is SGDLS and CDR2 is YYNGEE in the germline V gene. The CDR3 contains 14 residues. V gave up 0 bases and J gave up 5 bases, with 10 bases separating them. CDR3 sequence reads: CASSVVAVGDTQYF. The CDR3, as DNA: TGTGCCAGCAGCGTAGTTGCGGTAGGAGATACGCAGTATTTT.

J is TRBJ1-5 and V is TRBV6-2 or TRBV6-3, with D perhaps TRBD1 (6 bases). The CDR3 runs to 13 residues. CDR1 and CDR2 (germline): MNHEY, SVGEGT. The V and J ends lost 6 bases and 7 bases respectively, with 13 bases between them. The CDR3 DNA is TGTGCCAGCAGCATGGGGGCTCGACAGCCCCAGCATTTT. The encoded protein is CASSMGARQPQHF.

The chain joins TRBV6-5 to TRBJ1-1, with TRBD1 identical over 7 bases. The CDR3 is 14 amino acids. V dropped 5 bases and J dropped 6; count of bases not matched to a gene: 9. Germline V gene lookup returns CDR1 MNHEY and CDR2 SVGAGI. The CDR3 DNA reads TGTGCCAGCAGTCCGACAGGGTTTCTCCCTGAAGCTTTCTTT. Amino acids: CASSPTGFLPEAFF.

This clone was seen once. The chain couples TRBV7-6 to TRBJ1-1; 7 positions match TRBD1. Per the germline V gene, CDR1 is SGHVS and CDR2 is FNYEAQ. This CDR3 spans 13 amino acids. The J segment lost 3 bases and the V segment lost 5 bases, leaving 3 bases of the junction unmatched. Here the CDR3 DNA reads TGTGCCAGCAGCGTGGGACAGCACACTGAAGCTTTCTTT. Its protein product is CASSVGQHTEAFF.

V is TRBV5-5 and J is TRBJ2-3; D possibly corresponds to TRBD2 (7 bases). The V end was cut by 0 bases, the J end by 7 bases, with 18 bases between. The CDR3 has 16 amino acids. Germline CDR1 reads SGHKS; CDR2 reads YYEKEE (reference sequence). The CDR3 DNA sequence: TGTGCCAGCAGCTTGGCCGGGGGGCTTCCACAATATACGCAGTATTTT. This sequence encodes CASSLAGGLPQYTQYF.

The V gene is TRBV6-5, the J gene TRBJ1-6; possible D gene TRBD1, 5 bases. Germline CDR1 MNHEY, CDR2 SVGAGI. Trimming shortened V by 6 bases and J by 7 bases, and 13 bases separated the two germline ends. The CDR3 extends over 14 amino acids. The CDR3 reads CASSYADINSPLHF. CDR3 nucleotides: TGTGCCAGCAGCTACGCGGACATCAATTCACCCCTCCACTTT.

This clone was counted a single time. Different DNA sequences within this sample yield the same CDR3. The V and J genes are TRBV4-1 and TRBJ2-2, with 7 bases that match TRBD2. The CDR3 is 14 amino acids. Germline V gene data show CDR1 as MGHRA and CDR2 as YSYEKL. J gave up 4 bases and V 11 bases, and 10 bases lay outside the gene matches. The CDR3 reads CASRGGSATGELFF. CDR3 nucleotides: TGCGCCTCCCGGGGAGGGAGCGCCACCGGGGAGCTGTTTTTT.

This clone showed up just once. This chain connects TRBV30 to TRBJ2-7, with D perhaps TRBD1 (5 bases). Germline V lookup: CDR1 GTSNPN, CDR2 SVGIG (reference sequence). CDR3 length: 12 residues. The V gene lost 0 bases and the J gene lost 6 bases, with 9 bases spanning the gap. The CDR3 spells CAWSVNRIEQYF. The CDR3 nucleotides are TGTGCCTGGAGTGTTAACAGGATCGAGCAGTACTTC.

CDR3 protein: CASREGVAKNIQYF. The CDR3 DNA sequence: TGTGCCAGTAGGGAGGGCGTAGCCAAAAACATTCAGTACTTC. The chain couples TRBV19 to TRBJ2-4; D possibly corresponds to TRBD2 (6 bases). V was trimmed by 6 bases and J by 0 bases, leaving 9 bases between them. The CDR3 totals 14 residues. Germline V lookup: CDR1 LNHDA, CDR2 SQIVND (reference sequence).

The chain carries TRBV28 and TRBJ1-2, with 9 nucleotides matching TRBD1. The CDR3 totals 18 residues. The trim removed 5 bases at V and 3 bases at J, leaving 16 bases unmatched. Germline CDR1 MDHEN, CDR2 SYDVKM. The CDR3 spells CASSLKGGTGTGHYGYTF. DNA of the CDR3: TGTGCCAGCAGTCTAAAGGGAGGGACAGGGACCGGACACTATGGCTACACCTTC.

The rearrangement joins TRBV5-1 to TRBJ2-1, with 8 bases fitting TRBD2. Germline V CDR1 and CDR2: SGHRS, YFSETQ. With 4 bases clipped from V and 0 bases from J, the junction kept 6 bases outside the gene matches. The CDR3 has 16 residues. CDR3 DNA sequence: TGCGCCAGCAGCGAAACTCTAGCGGGCTCCTACAATGAGCAGTTCTTC. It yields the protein CASSETLAGSYNEQFF. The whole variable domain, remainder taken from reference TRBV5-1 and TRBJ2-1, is KAGVTQTPRYLIKTRGQQVTLSCSPISGHRSVSWYQQTPGQGLQFLFEYFSETQRNKGNFPGRFSGRQFSNSRSEMNVSTLELGDSALYLCASSETLAGSYNEQFFGPGTRLTVL.

CDR3 residues: CASSFAGVAGNTIYF. In DNA form, the CDR3 reads TGTGCCAGCAGTTTCGCAGGGGTCGCTGGAAACACCATATATTTT. The chain combines TRBV6-5 with TRBJ1-3, with a tentative D call TRBD1 (6 bases). Per the germline V gene, CDR1 is MNHEY and CDR2 is SVGAGI. The V end was cut by 4 bases, the J end by 2 bases, with 12 bases between. This CDR3 has 15 amino acids.

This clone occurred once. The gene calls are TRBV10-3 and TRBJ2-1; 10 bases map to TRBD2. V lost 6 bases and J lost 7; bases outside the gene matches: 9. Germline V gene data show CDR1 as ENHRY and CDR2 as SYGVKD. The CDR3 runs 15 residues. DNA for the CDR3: TGTGCCATCAGGGATAGCGGGGGGCCGGAGAATGAGCAGTTCTTC. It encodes CAIRDSGGPENEQFF.

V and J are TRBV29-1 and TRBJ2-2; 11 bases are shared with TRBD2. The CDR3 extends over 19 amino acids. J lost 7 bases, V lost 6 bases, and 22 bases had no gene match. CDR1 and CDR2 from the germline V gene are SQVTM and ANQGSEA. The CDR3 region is CSVRGSSRSGGAFGGELFF. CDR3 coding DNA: TGCAGCGTCCGAGGTAGTTCGCGTAGCGGGGGGGCGTTTGGCGGGGAGCTGTTTTTT.

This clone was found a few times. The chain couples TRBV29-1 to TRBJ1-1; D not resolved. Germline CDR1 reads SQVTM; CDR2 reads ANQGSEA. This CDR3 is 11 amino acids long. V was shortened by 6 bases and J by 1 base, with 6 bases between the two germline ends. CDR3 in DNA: TGCAGCGTCGTCAGGAACACTGAAGCTTTCTTT. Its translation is CSVVRNTEAFF. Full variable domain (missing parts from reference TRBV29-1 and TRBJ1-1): SAVISQKPSRDICQRGTSLTIQCQVDSQVTMMFWYRQQPGQSLTLIATANQGSEATYESGFVIDKFPISRPNLTFSTLTVSNMSPEDSSIYLCSVVRNTEAFFGQGTRLTVV.

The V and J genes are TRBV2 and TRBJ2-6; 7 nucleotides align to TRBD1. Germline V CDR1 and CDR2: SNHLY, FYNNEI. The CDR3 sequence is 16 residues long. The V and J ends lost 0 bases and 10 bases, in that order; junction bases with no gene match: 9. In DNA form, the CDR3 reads TGTGCCAGCAGTGAAGCGGTAACCGGGACAGCAAACGTCCTGACTTTC. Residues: CASSEAVTGTANVLTF. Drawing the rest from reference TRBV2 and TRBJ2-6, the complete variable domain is EPEVTQTPSHQVTQMGQEVILRCVPISNHLYFYWYRQILGQKVEFLVSFYNNEISEKSEIFDDQFSVERPDGSNFTLKIRSTKLEDSAMYFCASSEAVTGTANVLTFGAGSRLTVL.

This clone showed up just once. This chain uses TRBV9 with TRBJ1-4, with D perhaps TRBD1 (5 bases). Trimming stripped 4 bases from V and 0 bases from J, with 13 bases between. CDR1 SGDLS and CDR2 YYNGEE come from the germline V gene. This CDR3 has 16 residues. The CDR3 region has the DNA TGTGCCAGCAGCCCGGGGGGGACGGCAACTAATGAAAAACTGTTTTTT. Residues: CASSPGGTATNEKLFF.

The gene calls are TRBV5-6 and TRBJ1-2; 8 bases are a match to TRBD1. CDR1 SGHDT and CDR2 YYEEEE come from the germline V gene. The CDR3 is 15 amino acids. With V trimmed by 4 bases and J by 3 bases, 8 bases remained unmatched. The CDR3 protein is CASSPTGGWDYGYTF. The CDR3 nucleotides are TGTGCCAGCAGCCCCACAGGGGGTTGGGACTATGGCTACACCTTC.